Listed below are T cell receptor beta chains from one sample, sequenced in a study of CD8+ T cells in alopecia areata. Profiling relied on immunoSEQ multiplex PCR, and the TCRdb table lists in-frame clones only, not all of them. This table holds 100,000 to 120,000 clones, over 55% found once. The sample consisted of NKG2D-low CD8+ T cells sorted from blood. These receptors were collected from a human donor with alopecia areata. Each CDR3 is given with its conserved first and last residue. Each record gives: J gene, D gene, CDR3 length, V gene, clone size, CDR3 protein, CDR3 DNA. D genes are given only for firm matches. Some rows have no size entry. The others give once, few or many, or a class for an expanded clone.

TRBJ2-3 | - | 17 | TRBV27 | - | CASSFFPGRDSTDTQYF | TGTGCCAGCAGTTTCTTCCCCGGCCGGGACAGCACAGATACGCAGTATTTT
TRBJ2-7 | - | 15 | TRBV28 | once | CASSLTADLGYEQYF | TGTGCCAGCAGTTTGACAGCGGACCTGGGATACGAGCAGTACTTC
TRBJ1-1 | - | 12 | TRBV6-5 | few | CASSYPNTEAFF | TGTGCCAGCAGTTATCCTAACACTGAAGCTTTCTTT
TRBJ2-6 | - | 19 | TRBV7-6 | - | CASSRLIEISQSRANVLTF | TGTGCCAGCAGCCGACTGATTGAAATCTCACAAAGTCGGGCCAACGTCCTGACTTTC
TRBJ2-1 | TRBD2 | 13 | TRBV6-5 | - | CASSLAGYNEQFF | TGTGCCAGCAGTCTAGCGGGGTACAATGAGCAGTTCTTC
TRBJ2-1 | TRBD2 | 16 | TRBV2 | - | CASSSPLAEGRNEQFF | TGTGCCAGCAGTTCCCCACTAGCGGAAGGCCGCAATGAGCAGTTCTTC
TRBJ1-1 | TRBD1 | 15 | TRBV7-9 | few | CASSPDRGIGTEAFF | TGTGCCAGCAGCCCGGACAGGGGAATCGGCACTGAAGCTTTCTTT
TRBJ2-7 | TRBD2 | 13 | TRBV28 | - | CASRITSAYEQYF | TGTGCCAGCAGAATTACTAGCGCCTACGAGCAGTACTTC
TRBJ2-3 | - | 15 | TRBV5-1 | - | CASSLVGQLADTQYF | TGCGCCAGCAGCTTGGTAGGACAGCTGGCAGATACGCAGTATTTT
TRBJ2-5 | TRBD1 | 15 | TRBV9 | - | CASSVGGTGEETQYF | TGTGCCAGCAGCGTAGGCGGGACAGGAGAAGAGACCCAGTACTTC
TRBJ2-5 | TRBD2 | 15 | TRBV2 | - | CASSEYEAGGETQYF | TGTGCCAGCAGTGAATATGAAGCGGGAGGGGAGACCCAGTACTTC
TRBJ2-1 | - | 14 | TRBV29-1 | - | CSVDGRSSYNEQFF | TGCAGCGTTGATGGGCGGTCCTCCTACAATGAGCAGTTCTTC
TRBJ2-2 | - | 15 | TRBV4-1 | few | CASSQRASEAGELFF | TGCGCCAGCAGCCAGAGGGCTAGCGAGGCCGGGGAGCTGTTTTTT
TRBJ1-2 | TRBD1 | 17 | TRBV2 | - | CASSEALRQGHNYGYTF | TGTGCCAGCAGTGAAGCGCTCAGACAGGGGCATAACTATGGCTACACCTTC
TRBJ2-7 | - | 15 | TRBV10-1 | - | CASSEGGQLSYEQYF | TGCGCCAGCAGTGAAGGGGGGCAACTTTCCTACGAGCAGTACTTC
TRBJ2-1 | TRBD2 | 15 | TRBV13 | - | CASSLGAGGFSEQFF | TGTGCCAGCAGCTTAGGAGCGGGAGGTTTCTCTGAGCAGTTCTTC
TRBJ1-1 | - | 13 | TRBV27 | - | CASSFQANTEAFF | TGTGCCAGCAGTTTTCAAGCGAACACTGAAGCTTTCTTT